The rows below give T cell receptor beta chains drawn from one sample of a study of T-cell reconstitution after alpha-beta-depleted transplantation in children. MiXCR, applied by TCRdb to the PCR reads, yields one record per CDR3 protein. The sample includes approximately 590,000 distinct CDR3 sequences, roughly 10% of them seen just once. Sequences were derived from PBMCs from the stem cell graft donor, sampled from the stem cell graft. The origin of the receptors is a human donor who donated a stem cell graft to a child with acute myeloid leukemia. The CDR3 runs from the conserved cysteine through the conserved F or W. A D gene is named only where the DNA matches it firmly. The size field is filled for only some rows; it gives once, few, many or a size class.

>.|TRBJ1-1|many|TRBV10-3
CAISESRGVNTEAFF
TGTGCCATCAGTGAGTCAAGGGGGGTGAACACTGAAGCTTTCTTT
>TRBD1|TRBJ2-1|many|TRBV20-1
CSAIIPGTGGPGEQFF
TGCAGTGCTATAATTCCCGGGACAGGGGGCCCTGGTGAGCAGTTCTTC
>.|TRBJ2-5|.|TRBV12-3/TRBV12-4
CASRPSGPAETQYF
TGTGCCAGCAGACCCAGCGGACCGGCGGAGACCCAGTACTTC
>TRBD1|TRBJ2-3|many|TRBV12-3/TRBV12-4
CASRPIYRGDTQYF
TGTGCCAGCAGGCCAATTTACAGGGGAGATACGCAGTATTTT
>.|TRBJ2-7|few|TRBV18
CASSPEGSRQYF
TGTGCCAGCTCACCAGAAGGGAGCCGGCAGTACTTC
>.|TRBJ2-1|few|TRBV7-8
CASSLAPEVMTYNEQFF
TGTGCCAGCAGCTTAGCGCCGGAGGTTATGACCTACAATGAGCAGTTCTTC
>TRBD2|TRBJ2-1|.|TRBV27
CASSRFGGGPVNEQFF
TGTGCCAGCAGCCGATTCGGGGGAGGGCCGGTGAATGAGCAGTTCTTC
>.|TRBJ2-7|many|TRBV7-2
CASSNRGLHSYEQYF
TGTGCCAGCAGTAACCGGGGGTTACACTCCTACGAGCAGTACTTC
>TRBD2|TRBJ2-1|many|TRBV11-2
CASSSRTSGTSIAARGVF
TGTGCCAGCAGCTCCCGGACTAGCGGGACCTCGATAGCTGCGCGAGGGGTCTTC
>TRBD2|TRBJ2-1|few|TRBV4-2
CASSPPAGGRASYNEQFF
TGTGCCAGCAGCCCCCCCGCGGGCGGGAGGGCCTCCTACAATGAGCAGTTCTTC
>.|TRBJ2-3|.|TRBV10-3
CAIISGNASTDTQYF
TGTGCCATCATCTCCGGAAACGCCTCGACAGATACGCAGTATTTT
>.|TRBJ1-6|few|TRBV27
CASSPQRRGASPLHF
TGTGCCAGCAGCCCCCAGAGGCGGGGGGCTTCACCCCTCCACTTT
>TRBD1|TRBJ1-3|few|TRBV10-3
CAISEGTGGAGNTIYF
TGTGCCATCAGTGAAGGGACAGGGGGAGCTGGAAACACCATATATTTT
>.|TRBJ2-7|.|TRBV21-1
CASSYQEVTYEQYF
TGTGCCAGCAGCTATCAGGAAGTCACCTACGAGCAGTACTTC
>.|TRBJ2-7|.|TRBV7-6
CASSLAVRSGSPGHEQYF
TGTGCCAGCAGCTTAGCGGTCCGCTCCGGGTCTCCGGGCCACGAGCAGTACTTC
>.|TRBJ2-1|few|TRBV6-6
CASTFGRDEQFF
TGTGCCAGCACCTTTGGACGGGATGAGCAGTTCTTC
>.|TRBJ2-1|few|TRBV6-1
CASSAQRGGHEQFF
TGTGCCAGCAGTGCCCAAAGAGGTGGTCATGAGCAGTTCTTC
>.|TRBJ2-7|few|TRBV27
CASSFKGTNEQYF
TGTGCCAGCAGTTTTAAAGGGACCAACGAGCAGTACTTC
>.|TRBJ1-1|many|TRBV9
CASSGPMNTEAFF
TGTGCCAGCAGCGGACCCATGAACACTGAAGCTTTCTTT
>TRBD2|TRBJ2-1|few|TRBV11-2
CASRRLPSGAATSSYNEQFF
TGTGCCAGCAGACGCCTTCCTAGCGGGGCGGCCACTTCCTCCTACAATGAGCAGTTCTTC
>.|TRBJ1-1|few|TRBV6-5
CASSPFRQQAGAEAFF
TGTGCCAGCAGCCCCTTCCGACAGCAGGCCGGGGCTGAAGCTTTCTTT
>.|TRBJ2-1|.|TRBV5-1
CASSFSGDGVNEQFF
TGCGCCAGCAGCTTCTCGGGTGACGGGGTGAATGAGCAGTTCTTC
>.|TRBJ1-2|few|TRBV6-4
CASSSTSGTPGDGYTF
TGTGCCAGCAGTTCTACCTCGGGGACCCCGGGGGATGGCTACACCTTC
>.|TRBJ2-1|few|TRBV5-4
CASSAPGSFDNEQFF
TGTGCCAGCAGCGCGCCCGGCTCGTTCGACAATGAGCAGTTCTTC
>TRBD1|TRBJ1-1|many|TRBV5-1
CASRLGQGARAAFF
TGCGCCAGCAGGCTGGGACAGGGGGCGCGGGCAGCTTTCTTT